Listed below are T cell receptor beta chains from one sample, sequenced in a study of control samples from healthy donors and cancer patients. TCRdb's table, derived via immunoSEQ multiplex PCR, lists solely in-frame clones and lacks some. The sample shows roughly 140,000 clones, around 86% of them seen only once. Sequencing was performed on blood. The receptors here all came from a man aged 25-40 years in good health. Both conserved end residues are part of each CDR3. Fields, in order: J gene, V gene, clone size, D gene, CDR3 DNA, CDR3 protein. The D gene is left open where the match is weak. The size field is filled for only some rows; it gives once, few, many or a size class.

TRBJ2-7,TRBV14,-,TRBD2,TGTGCCAGCGCGGAACTAGCGGGGAAGCCCTACGAGCAGTACTTC,CASAELAGKPYEQYF
TRBJ2-1,TRBV11-3,-,-,TGTGCCAGCAGCCCTGGCTACAATGAGCAGTTCTTC,CASSPGYNEQFF
TRBJ2-7,TRBV5-1,-,-,TGCGCCAGCAGCTTGGTGGGGGACACAAACTACGAGCAGTACTTC,CASSLVGDTNYEQYF
TRBJ2-2,TRBV28,-,-,TGTGCCAGCAGTTCCTCTTGGGGAGGGAACACCGGGGAGCTGTTTTTT,CASSSSWGGNTGELFF
TRBJ2-1,TRBV6-6,-,-,TGTGCCAGCAACGAGGGGGGAGGGGATGAGCAGTTCTTC,CASNEGGGDEQFF
TRBJ2-1,TRBV6-2/TRBV6-3,-,-,TGTGCCAGCAGTTACTCGCTAGGGTCTTCCCTCAATGAGCAGTTCTTC,CASSYSLGSSLNEQFF
TRBJ1-1,TRBV7-9,-,-,TGTGCCAGCAGCTCAACCTCCGGGGTTCCTGAAGCTTTCTTT,CASSSTSGVPEAFF
TRBJ2-3,TRBV11-3,-,TRBD2,TGTGCCAGCAGCTTAGTAGCGCTAGCGGGAGGGTCGGATACGCAGTATTTT,CASSLVALAGGSDTQYF
TRBJ2-1,TRBV29-1,-,-,TGCAGCGTTGAAGTCCACAGGGCGATCGGGCAGTTCTTC,CSVEVHRAIGQFF
TRBJ2-7,TRBV24-1,-,-,TGTGCCACCTCTAGCACCCAATCTACGAGGCAGTACTTC,CATSSTQSTRQYF
TRBJ2-7,TRBV7-3,-,-,TGTGCCAGCAGCTTCAGGGGGGGAAGCTCCTACGAGCAGTACTTC,CASSFRGGSSYEQYF
TRBJ2-7,TRBV24-1,-,-,TGTGCCACCAGAGAATTACCCAAGTCGCGGTGGGAGTACTTC,CATRELPKSRWEYF
TRBJ2-7,TRBV11-3,-,TRBD2,TGTGCCAGCAGCTGGACTAGCGGGAGTTACGAGCAGTACTTC,CASSWTSGSYEQYF
TRBJ1-6,TRBV14,-,-,TGTGCCAGCAGCCAAGATCGGTGGGCACCCCTCCACTTT,CASSQDRWAPLHF
TRBJ2-3,TRBV10-3,few,-,TGTGCCATCAGTGAGTCGAGTGGGGGGCGGGCAGATACGCAGTATTTT,CAISESSGGRADTQYF
TRBJ2-1,TRBV10-1,-,-,TGCGCCAGGATCGACCGGGACAATGAGCAGTTCTTC,CARIDRDNEQFF
TRBJ1-5,TRBV15,-,-,TGTGCCACCAGCAGAGATGGTCGGCAGGGCGGTCAGCCCCAGCATTTT,CATSRDGRQGGQPQHF
TRBJ2-7,TRBV4-3,-,-,TGCGCCAGCAGCCACGAATTGGGCGGGTCCTACGAGCAGTACTTC,CASSHELGGSYEQYF
TRBJ2-3,TRBV9,-,TRBD2,TGTGCCAGCAGCGTAGGGGGGAGGGGTCCCACAGATACGCAGTATTTT,CASSVGGRGPTDTQYF
TRBJ2-2,TRBV7-2,-,-,TGTGCCAGCAGCTTAGGGACTACCCGGAACACCGGGGAGCTGTTTTTT,CASSLGTTRNTGELFF
TRBJ1-2,TRBV6-2/TRBV6-3,-,-,TGTGCCAGCAGTGAGGGAGTCCCCCGCTATGGCTACACCTTC,CASSEGVPRYGYTF
TRBJ2-7,TRBV12-3/TRBV12-4,-,-,TGTGCCAGCAGGTCAGGGAGCGAGCAGTACTTC,CASRSGSEQYF
TRBJ1-1,TRBV5-6,-,TRBD1,TGTGCCAGCAGCGCTAACGTACAGGGGGAGAGGGACACTGAAGCTTTCTTT,CASSANVQGERDTEAFF
TRBJ2-2,TRBV7-2,-,TRBD2,TGTGCCAGCAGCTTTAGGGGGACTAGCGGTAACACCGGGGAGCTGTTTTTT,CASSFRGTSGNTGELFF
TRBJ1-4,TRBV5-1,-,TRBD1,TGCGCCAGCAGCCCCGGGACAGCTAATGAAAAACTGTTTTTT,CASSPGTANEKLFF
TRBJ2-2,TRBV9,-,-,TGTGCCAGCAGCGTCGAACTAGTTCCCGGGGAGCTGTTTTTT,CASSVELVPGELFF
TRBJ1-1,TRBV11-2,-,-,TGTGCCAGCAGCCTGAAGGGGGGAACTGAAGCTTTCTTT,CASSLKGGTEAFF
TRBJ1-6,TRBV2,-,TRBD1,TGTGCCAGCACAGGGACAGGGAACCTTAATTCACCCCTCCACTTT,CASTGTGNLNSPLHF
TRBJ2-1,TRBV9,-,-,TGTGCCAGCAGCCCGGGGCCGACTCCAACCTACAATGAGCAGTTCTTC,CASSPGPTPTYNEQFF
TRBJ1-1,TRBV7-2,-,-,TGTGCCAGCAGCTTCAGGGAGGGCACTGAAGCTTTCTTT,CASSFREGTEAFF
TRBJ1-4,TRBV14,-,-,TGTGCCAGCAGCCAATCCGAAAAACTGTTTTTT,CASSQSEKLFF
TRBJ2-7,TRBV10-3,-,-,TGTGCCATCAGTGATCACAACTACGAGCAGTACTTC,CAISDHNYEQYF
TRBJ2-2,TRBV18,-,TRBD2,TGTGCCAGCTCACCTGGTAGACTAGCGGAAAACACCGGGGAGCTGTTTTTT,CASSPGRLAENTGELFF
TRBJ1-5,TRBV19,-,-,TGTGCCAGTAGTTTAGGGACCGTGGGCAATCAGCCCCAGCATTTT,CASSLGTVGNQPQHF
TRBJ1-5,TRBV12-3/TRBV12-4,-,TRBD1,TGTGCCAGCAGTTCAGTTAAGGGGGCGCAGCATTTT,CASSSVKGAQHF
TRBJ1-4,TRBV9,-,TRBD1,TGTGCCAGCAGCGTAGATGGGACAGGGGTTGAAAAACTGTTTTTT,CASSVDGTGVEKLFF
TRBJ1-3,TRBV9,-,-,TGTGCCAGCAGCGCGGGAAGGGGGGCTGGAAACACCATATATTTT,CASSAGRGAGNTIYF